These 28 T cell receptor beta chains originate from one sample sequenced in a study of cytomegalovirus exposure and HLA in healthy donors. Amplification used 60 Vbeta primers and 13 Jbeta primers. Assay used: immunoSEQ multiplex PCR; TCRdb lists only in-frame clones, some missing. The repertoire consists of 150,000 to 200,000 clones, with just under 80% occurring once and the leading ten covering 1.5% to 2%. Material: PBMCs. The source of these receptors is a woman in her 30s in good health and CMV-seronegative.

The CDR3 sequence is CASPAGAGDEKLFF. The CDR3 nucleotides are TGTGCCAGCCCAGCGGGGGCGGGGGATGAAAAACTGTTTTTT. The chain recombines TRBV7-4 with TRBJ1-4; TRBD1 is a possible D gene (6 bases). This CDR3 comprises 14 residues. Germline CDR1 reads SGHVT; CDR2 reads SQSDAQ. V lost 8 bases, J lost 6 bases, and 16 bases lay in between. The whole variable domain, remainder taken from reference TRBV7-4 and TRBJ1-4, is GAGVSQSPRYKVAKRGRDVALRCDSISGHVTLYWYRQTLGQGSEVLTYSQSDAQRDKSGRPSGRFSAERPERSVSTLKIQRTEQGDSAVYLCASPAGAGDEKLFFGSGTQLSVL.

The rearrangement links TRBV6-1 to TRBJ2-2, with no clear D. Trimming stripped 9 bases from V and 8 bases from J, with 7 bases between. The germline gives CDR1 MNHNS, CDR2 SASEGT. The CDR3 runs 10 residues. The CDR3 region is CASSLGELFF. CDR3 bases: TGTGCCAGTAGCCTAGGGGAGCTGTTTTTT.

The J gene is TRBJ1-1, the V gene TRBV7-9, with D uncertain. There are 13 residues in the CDR3. The V end lost 6 bases, the J end lost 4 bases, and 12 bases lay between the germline ends. The germline V gene encodes CDR1 SEHNR and CDR2 FQNEAQ (reference sequence). CDR3 in DNA: TGTGCCAGCAGAGCCAAACCGAGCACTGAAGCTTTCTTT. Translating it yields CASRAKPSTEAFF.

The chain has TRBV29-1 and TRBJ1-2; TRBD1 agrees at 9 bases. The CDR3 spans 12 residues. The V segment lost 5 bases and the J segment 8 bases; nucleotides outside the gene matches: 6. Per the germline V gene, CDR1 is SQVTM and CDR2 is ANQGSEA. The CDR3 spells CSVSGQGKGYTF. The CDR3 DNA sequence: TGCAGCGTTTCTGGACAGGGGAAAGGCTACACCTTC.

The chain combines TRBV7-8 with TRBJ1-2; 8 nucleotides line up with TRBD1. The CDR3 covers 14 residues. Germline loops: CDR1 SGHVS, CDR2 FQNEAQ. J gave up 2 bases and V 5 bases, and 4 bases lay outside the gene matches. CDR3: CASSRGDRNYGYTF. The CDR3 nucleotides are TGTGCCAGCAGCCGCGGGGACAGGAACTATGGCTACACCTTC. Filled out from reference TRBV7-8 and TRBJ1-2, the complete variable domain reads GAGVSQSPRYKVAKRGQDVALRCDPISGHVSLFWYQQALGQGPEFLTYFQNEAQLDKSGLPSDRFFAERPEGSVSTLKIQRTQQEDSAVYLCASSRGDRNYGYTFGSGTRLTVV.

The table lists this clone with a few counts. The chain is built from TRBV4-3 and TRBJ2-7; possibly TRBD1 for D (7 bases). There are 14 residues in the CDR3. Trimming stripped 4 bases from V and 1 base from J, with 11 bases between. Germline V gives CDR1 LGHNA, CDR2 YSLEER. The CDR3 DNA follows: TGCGCCAGCAGCCGCGCAGGGGGGTCCTACGAGCAGTACTTC. Translating it yields CASSRAGGSYEQYF.

This clone was seen only a few times. This same CDR3 is encoded by further DNA sequences in the sample. V usage is TRBV5-6 and J usage is TRBJ2-3; D unresolved. Germline V gene data show CDR1 as SGHDT and CDR2 as YYEEEE. The CDR3 length is 14 residues. Trimming pared 0 bases from V and 0 bases from J, leaving 5 bases between. CDR3: CASSLALSTDTQYF. CDR3 sequence (DNA): TGTGCCAGCAGCTTGGCGCTAAGCACAGATACGCAGTATTTT. Full variable domain (outside the CDR3, taken from reference TRBV5-6 and TRBJ2-3): DAGVTQSPTHLIKTRGQQVTLRCSPKSGHDTVSWYQQALGQGPQFIFQYYEEEERQRGNFPDRFSGHQFPNYSSELNVNALLLGDSALYLCASSLALSTDTQYFGPGTRLTVL.

This clone was seen a handful of times. This chain connects TRBV5-8 to TRBJ1-5; a possible D gene is TRBD1 (6 bases). CDR3 length equals 15 residues. CDR1 and CDR2 from the germline V gene are SGHTS and YDEGEE. The ends were cut back, 4 bases at V and 0 bases at J, with 11 bases in the middle. The DNA of the CDR3 is TGTGCCAGCAGCCAGGGGACGTATAGCAATCAGCCCCAGCATTTT. As protein: CASSQGTYSNQPQHF.

The rearrangement joins TRBV19 to TRBJ1-1, with D possibly matching TRBD1 (6 bases). The germline V and J ends were trimmed by 2 bases and 3 bases, with 10 bases remaining between them. Germline loops: CDR1 LNHDA, CDR2 SQIVND (reference sequence). The CDR3 contains 14 residues. The CDR3 DNA is TGTGCCAGTAGTATAAGGGGGGGCCACACTGAAGCTTTCTTT. It translates to CASSIRGGHTEAFF.

V and J are TRBV7-9 and TRBJ1-3; 10 bases are shared with TRBD1. The V gene end was trimmed by 3 bases and the J gene end by 4 bases; junction bases not matched to a gene: 9. Germline CDR1 and CDR2: SEHNR and FQNEAQ (reference sequence). This CDR3 comprises 17 residues. This CDR3 reads CASSLEMGQGSGNTIYF. CDR3 DNA sequence: TGTGCCAGCAGCTTGGAGATGGGACAGGGGTCCGGAAACACCATATATTTT.

This chain connects TRBV10-2 to TRBJ1-1, with 8 positions matching TRBD1. Trimming at V came to 4 bases and at J to 7 bases, leaving 5 bases not matched to a gene. The CDR3 extends over 13 amino acids. CDR1 is WSHSY and CDR2 is SAAADI in the germline V gene. Written as DNA, the CDR3 is TGCGCCAGCAGTGCAACAGGGGGAGGTGAAGCTTTCTTT. It specifies CASSATGGGEAFF.

This clone occurred a few times. The rearrangement joins TRBV11-2 to TRBJ1-1; 7 bases align to TRBD1. Germline V gene lookup returns CDR1 SGHAT and CDR2 FQNNGV. J lost 6 bases, V lost 4 bases, and 2 bases had no gene match. The CDR3 spans 12 residues. The CDR3 spells CASSWTGAEAFF. The CDR3 nucleotides read TGTGCCAGCAGCTGGACAGGCGCTGAAGCTTTCTTT.

The chain has TRBV5-6 and TRBJ2-3; D not certain. Germline CDR1 reads SGHDT; CDR2 reads YYEEEE. This CDR3 has 17 amino acids. Trimming stripped 10 bases from V and 6 bases from J, with 30 bases between. In DNA form, the CDR3 reads TGTGCCGCTACATACTTCGGCAGGTCGGCCAGTTCGGATACGCAGTATTTT. This translates into CAATYFGRSASSDTQYF.

This clone turned up a few times. The V call is TRBV15, the J call TRBJ1-2; 10 nucleotides agree with TRBD1. There are 16 residues in the CDR3. Germline V gene data show CDR1 as LNHNV and CDR2 as YYDKDF (reference sequence). V lost 1 base and J lost 4; bases outside the gene matches: 6. The CDR3 spells CATSRGGTGAIYGYTF. The CDR3 DNA sequence: TGTGCCACCAGCAGAGGGGGGACAGGGGCTATCTATGGCTACACCTTC.

V gene TRBV19 combines with J gene TRBJ1-2, with 7 bases matching TRBD1. After removal of 6 bases from V and 4 bases from J, the junction contained 5 bases not matched to a gene. CDR1 and CDR2 from the germline V gene are LNHDA and SQIVND (reference sequence). This CDR3 region has 13 residues. The CDR3 DNA reads as TGTGCCAGTAGCCTGACAGGGATCTATGGCTACACCTTC. Its protein product is CASSLTGIYGYTF.

The CDR3 is CASSPSSIEQFF. The CDR3 nucleotides are TGTGCCAGCAGCCCAAGCTCAATTGAGCAGTTCTTC. The chain combines TRBV7-6 with TRBJ2-1; D is unclear. Germline V gene data show CDR1 as SGHVS and CDR2 as FNYEAQ. The CDR3 spans 12 residues. Deletions cut 5 bases from V and 9 bases from J, with 11 bases between.

This chain connects TRBV29-1 to TRBJ1-3; 10 bases agree with TRBD1. V lost 5 bases to trimming and J lost 4 bases; unmatched junction nucleotides: 11. The CDR3 consists of 16 residues. Germline V CDR1 and CDR2: SQVTM, ANQGSEA. The chain's CDR3 is CSVLTWRTGGGNTIYF. For the CDR3, the DNA is TGCAGCGTTCTAACCTGGAGGACAGGGGGAGGAAACACCATATATTTT.

This clone was picked up a small number of times. CDR3 DNA: TGTGCCAGCAGCGTAGCTCCGGGGTTGGCCTACAATGAGCAGTTCTTC. Protein: CASSVAPGLAYNEQFF. The chain has TRBV9 and TRBJ2-1, with TRBD2 as a possible D gene (5 bases). V gave up 0 bases and J gave up 2 bases, with 12 bases separating them. The CDR3 is 16 amino acids. CDR1 is SGDLS, CDR2 YYNGEE, per germline.

The chain has TRBV27 and TRBJ1-1; D possibly corresponds to TRBD1 (5 bases). CDR1 is MNHEY, CDR2 SMNVEV, per germline (reference sequence). Trimming stripped 2 bases from V and 0 bases from J, with 10 bases between. The CDR3 has 15 residues. CDR3 nucleotide sequence: TGTGCCAGCAGTTTAAAGCAGGGCATGAACACTGAAGCTTTCTTT. Residues: CASSLKQGMNTEAFF.

The chain is built from TRBV5-1 and TRBJ2-7; 7 bases match TRBD1. The CDR3 consists of 14 residues. With V trimmed by 2 bases and J by 6 bases, 8 bases remained unmatched. Germline V gives CDR1 SGHRS, CDR2 YFSETQ. CDR3 in DNA: TGCGCCAGCAGCTTACAGGGGACGTCGGCCGAGCAGTACTTC. Its protein product is CASSLQGTSAEQYF.

The V call is TRBV18, the J call TRBJ1-1; D remains ambiguous. Trimming stripped 6 bases from V and 0 bases from J, with 11 bases between. CDR1 KGHSH and CDR2 LQKENI come from the germline V gene. This CDR3 is 14 amino acids long. In DNA form, the CDR3 reads TGTGCCAGCTCCGTACAGAGTATGAACACTGAAGCTTTCTTT. Its protein is CASSVQSMNTEAFF.

CDR3 sequence (DNA): TGCGCCAGCAGCCCCAACACAGATACGCAGTATTTT. It translates to CASSPNTDTQYF. The chain employs TRBV10-1 and TRBJ2-3; D unresolved. V gave up 6 bases and J gave up 2 bases, with 6 bases separating them. Germline values: CDR1 WNHNN, CDR2 SYGVQD (reference sequence). The CDR3 has 12 amino acids.

The V and J genes are TRBV7-3 and TRBJ1-1; TRBD1 might be the D (5 bases). In germline, CDR1 is SGHTA, CDR2 FQGTGA. The germline V and J ends were trimmed by 2 bases and 3 bases, with 19 bases remaining between them. The CDR3 spans 17 residues. This chain's CDR3 is CASSLEKLGGAYTEAFF. CDR3 sequence (DNA): TGTGCCAGCAGCTTAGAAAAGTTGGGCGGGGCCTACACTGAAGCTTTCTTT.

The V and J genes are TRBV30 and TRBJ1-6; TRBD1 might be the D (6 bases). This CDR3 comprises 15 residues. Germline V gene data show CDR1 as GTSNPN and CDR2 as SVGIG (reference sequence). Trimming stripped 3 bases from V and 8 bases from J, with 17 bases between. The CDR3, as DNA: TGTGCCTGGAGCTTCGGCCCAGGGGAAGATTCACCCCTCCACTTT. The encoded protein is CAWSFGPGEDSPLHF. The full variable domain, with the rest looked up from reference TRBV30 and TRBJ1-6, is SQTIHQWPATLVQPVGSPLSLECTVEGTSNPNLYWYRQAAGRGLQLLFYSVGIGQISSEVPQNLSASRPQDRQFILSSKKLLLSDSGFYLCAWSFGPGEDSPLHFGNGTRLTVT.

Turning to this clone: At one boundary the junction diverges from the germline segment, which might be a read error. This chain connects TRBV7-7 to TRBJ2-2; 8 bases align to TRBD2. Per germline, CDR1 SSHAT and CDR2 FNYEAQ (reference sequence). The length of the CDR3 is 15 residues. CDR3 protein: CASSPRAGVGRELFF. DNA of the CDR3: TGTGCTAGCAGCCCCAGAGCGGGGGTTGGAAGGGAGCTGTTTTTT.

This clone came up a few times. V and J are TRBV6-8 and TRBJ2-1; the D is unclear. The V and J ends lost 0 bases and 0 bases respectively, with 6 bases between them. CDR3 size: 15 residues. Germline V gene data show CDR1 as MNHGY and CDR2 as SAAAGT. For the CDR3, the DNA is TGTGCCAGCAGTTACTCGGAGAGCTCCTACAATGAGCAGTTCTTC. Translated, it gives CASSYSESSYNEQFF.

This chain joins TRBV4-3 and TRBJ1-2; D remains ambiguous. Looked up from germline, CDR1 is LGHNA and CDR2 is YSLEER. This CDR3 has 14 residues. Trimming left V 0 bases short and J 2 bases short, with 7 bases between. CDR3 nucleotide sequence: TGCGCCAGCAGCCAAGATCAGGAAAACTATGGCTACACCTTC. Residues: CASSQDQENYGYTF.

The DNA of the CDR3 is TGTGCCAGCAGCCGCGGGGGAAGCCAAGAGACCCAGTACTTC. Translated, it gives CASSRGGSQETQYF. This chain connects TRBV7-8 to TRBJ2-5; 7 bases line up with TRBD2. This CDR3 has 14 amino acids. J lost 1 base, V lost 5 bases, and 4 bases had no gene match. The V gene's germline CDR1 is SGHVS and CDR2 FQNEAQ.